The rows below give T cell receptor beta chains drawn from one sample of a study of blood T cell repertoires in COVID-19. Assay used: immunoSEQ multiplex PCR; TCRdb lists only in-frame clones, some missing. Among about 60,000 clones listed, 80% to 90% were seen once. Input material: peripheral blood. The receptors stem from a human donor in a cohort sampled during active COVID-19. Both conserved end residues are part of each CDR3. Each record gives: CDR3 protein, CDR3 DNA, J gene, V gene, D gene, clone size. D genes are given only for firm matches. Clone size is given for some rows only: seen once, a few or many times, or a class if the clone is expanded.

cdr3_aa: CASSTSLTAGELFF; cdr3_nt: TGTGCCAGCAGCACTTCCCTGACTGCCGGGGAGCTGTTTTTT; j_call: TRBJ2-2; v_call: TRBV9; d_call: .; clone_size: once
cdr3_aa: CASCRERSTDTQYF; cdr3_nt: TGTGCCAGCTGCCGGGAGCGGAGCACAGATACGCAGTATTTT; j_call: TRBJ2-3; v_call: TRBV27; d_call: .; clone_size: .
cdr3_aa: CASSYGQMNYGYTF; cdr3_nt: TGTGCCAGCAGTTACGGGCAGATGAACTATGGCTACACCTTC; j_call: TRBJ1-2; v_call: TRBV6-6; d_call: .; clone_size: .
cdr3_aa: CASSYYSGVKYSYNEQFF; cdr3_nt: TGTGCCAGCAGTTACTATAGCGGGGTCAAATACTCCTACAATGAGCAGTTCTTC; j_call: TRBJ2-1; v_call: TRBV6-2/TRBV6-3; d_call: TRBD2; clone_size: .
cdr3_aa: CASSIDPAGTQYF; cdr3_nt: TGTGCCAGTAGTATAGATCCCGCAGGGACCCAGTACTTC; j_call: TRBJ2-5; v_call: TRBV19; d_call: .; clone_size: .
cdr3_aa: CASKERVNTGELFF; cdr3_nt: TGTGCCAGCAAGGAGCGGGTGAACACCGGGGAGCTGTTTTTT; j_call: TRBJ2-2; v_call: TRBV7-2; d_call: .; clone_size: .
cdr3_aa: CASSPGQGTENIQYF; cdr3_nt: TGTGCCAGCAGCCCGGGACAGGGTACCGAAAACATTCAGTACTTC; j_call: TRBJ2-4; v_call: TRBV5-4; d_call: TRBD1; clone_size: .
cdr3_aa: CASSYSQGQGNSPLHF; cdr3_nt: TGTGCCAGCAGTTACTCTCAGGGACAGGGGAATTCACCCCTCCACTTT; j_call: TRBJ1-6; v_call: TRBV6-5; d_call: TRBD1; clone_size: .
cdr3_aa: CATSDFSQQYF; cdr3_nt: TGTGCCACCAGTGATTTCTCCCAGCAGTACTTC; j_call: TRBJ2-7; v_call: TRBV24-1; d_call: .; clone_size: once
cdr3_aa: CASRWGGWETEAFF; cdr3_nt: TGTGCCAGTAGATGGGGAGGGTGGGAAACTGAAGCTTTCTTT; j_call: TRBJ1-1; v_call: TRBV19; d_call: .; clone_size: .
cdr3_aa: CASSITSGGGETQYF; cdr3_nt: TGTGCCAGTAGTATAACTAGCGGGGGCGGAGAGACCCAGTACTTC; j_call: TRBJ2-5; v_call: TRBV19; d_call: TRBD2; clone_size: .
cdr3_aa: CAWSRGTANSPLHF; cdr3_nt: TGTGCCTGGAGCAGGGGGACGGCCAATTCACCCCTCCACTTT; j_call: TRBJ1-6; v_call: TRBV30; d_call: TRBD1; clone_size: .
cdr3_aa: CASSYVRGNSPLHF; cdr3_nt: TGTGCCAGCAGTTACGTAAGGGGAAATTCACCCCTCCACTTT; j_call: TRBJ1-6; v_call: TRBV6-5; d_call: .; clone_size: once
cdr3_aa: CASSGRQGASAYSNQPQHF; cdr3_nt: TGTGCCAGCAGCGGCCGACAGGGGGCGTCGGCCTATAGCAATCAGCCCCAGCATTTT; j_call: TRBJ1-5; v_call: TRBV5-4; d_call: TRBD1; clone_size: .
cdr3_aa: CASSRNGYNEQFF; cdr3_nt: TGTGCCAGCAGTAGAAACGGGTACAATGAGCAGTTCTTC; j_call: TRBJ2-1; v_call: TRBV6-4; d_call: .; clone_size: once
cdr3_aa: CASSSTGWRGRASYEQYF; cdr3_nt: TGTGCCAGCAGCTCAACGGGCTGGCGCGGGAGGGCCTCCTACGAGCAGTACTTC; j_call: TRBJ2-7; v_call: TRBV11-3; d_call: TRBD2; clone_size: .
cdr3_aa: CASRVGLAGVYEQYF; cdr3_nt: TGTGCCAGCAGGGTGGGACTAGCGGGTGTTTACGAGCAGTACTTC; j_call: TRBJ2-7; v_call: TRBV7-2; d_call: TRBD2; clone_size: once
cdr3_aa: CASSPGQGDYGYTF; cdr3_nt: TGTGCCAGCAGCCCGGGACAGGGGGACTATGGCTACACCTTC; j_call: TRBJ1-2; v_call: TRBV3-1/TRBV3-2; d_call: TRBD1; clone_size: .
cdr3_aa: CASSQRLAGATGELFF; cdr3_nt: TGTGCCAGCTCCCAGAGACTAGCGGGAGCCACCGGGGAGCTGTTTTTT; j_call: TRBJ2-2; v_call: TRBV18; d_call: TRBD2; clone_size: .
cdr3_aa: CASSGLAGGPYTQYF; cdr3_nt: TGTGCCAGCAGTGGCCTAGCGGGGGGGCCATATACGCAGTATTTT; j_call: TRBJ2-3; v_call: TRBV6-2/TRBV6-3; d_call: TRBD2; clone_size: .
cdr3_aa: CALKGANTEAFF; cdr3_nt: TGTGCCTTAAAAGGGGCGAACACTGAAGCTTTCTTT; j_call: TRBJ1-1; v_call: TRBV28; d_call: .; clone_size: .
cdr3_aa: CASSPRTIVSGNTIYF; cdr3_nt: TGTGCCAGCTCACCACGAACAATCGTCTCTGGAAACACCATATATTTT; j_call: TRBJ1-3; v_call: TRBV18; d_call: .; clone_size: .